The 6 T cell receptor beta chains below all came from one sample that was sequenced in a study of kidney transplant recipient with SARS-CoV-2 infection. A single record per CDR3 protein comes from TCRdb applying MiXCR to the reads. Among fewer than 250,000 distinct CDR3 sequences, more than 25% were seen once, and the ten largest hold roughly 7.3%. The sequencing here drew on a blood sample, taken at baseline and on roughly day 120 from a kidney transplant recipient. Every receptor here comes from a male patient between 25 and 39 years old who had COVID-19 and was a kidney transplant recipient. Some T cells may be supplied by the graft donor.

About this clonotype itself: A read error may be the cause here, since a much bigger clone is one base away. The gene calls are TRBV20-1 and TRBJ1-2; no clear D gene. Germline V gene data show CDR1 as DFQATT and CDR2 as SNEGSKA (reference sequence). Deletions cut 4 bases from V and 4 bases from J, with 22 bases between. This CDR3 region has 16 residues. CDR3 nucleotides: TGCAGTGCTATAGACACGCTGTTTCGAAAGACCTATGGCTACACCTTC. It translates to CSAIDTLFRKTYGYTF.

On this clonotype: A much larger clone lies one base from this, so it may be a read error. The rearrangement uses TRBV14 and TRBJ1-2; 8 nucleotides agree with TRBD1. CDR3 length: 15 amino acids. The J segment lost 5 bases and the V segment lost 5 bases, leaving 10 bases of the junction unmatched. Germline V lookup: CDR1 SGHDN, CDR2 FVKESK. This chain's CDR3 is CASSEASDRAYGYTF. The CDR3, as DNA: TGTGCCAGCAGCGAGGCGTCGGACAGGGCTTATGGCTACACCTTC.

This clonotype was seen ten or more times. The rearrangement links TRBV6-5 to TRBJ1-5; 7 bases agree with TRBD1. V lost 6 bases and J lost 11; bases outside the gene matches: 7. Germline CDR1 and CDR2: MNHEY and SVGAGI. The CDR3 runs 12 residues. Written as DNA, the CDR3 is TGTGCCAGCAGCGCCTGGACAGGCTCCCAGCATTTT. This gives the protein CASSAWTGSQHF.

The V call is TRBV8-2, the J call TRBJ1-2. TRBV8-2 is an annotated pseudogene. This CDR3 is built from 16 residues. The CDR3 DNA reads TGTGGCAGTTCCTGGGGTGATAGACGAAAGACCTATGGCTACACCTTC. Encoded protein: CGSSWGDRRKTYGYTF.

The sample holds many counts of this clonotype. This sequence joins TRBV7-8 and TRBJ1-2; D ambiguous. Germline CDR1 is SGHVS and CDR2 is FQNEAQ. V was pared by 5 bases and J by 4 bases, with 20 bases between. This CDR3 contains 16 residues. CDR3 sequence reads: CASSPQTSPSLYGYTF. DNA of the CDR3: TGTGCCAGCAGCCCTCAAACATCCCCGAGCCTCTATGGCTACACCTTC.

Turning to this clonotype: A read error may explain this, as a much larger clone is one base away. V is TRBV5-3 and J is TRBJ1-2; D call uncertain. TRBV5-3 is identified as an open reading frame with a role that is uncertain. Trimming took 6 bases from V and 4 from J, leaving 22 bases between them. The CDR3 is 16 residues long. CDR3 region: CARIGQVVRRTYGYTF. The CDR3 coding sequence is TGTGCCAGAATCGGTCAAGTGGTGAGAAGGACCTATGGCTACACCTTC.